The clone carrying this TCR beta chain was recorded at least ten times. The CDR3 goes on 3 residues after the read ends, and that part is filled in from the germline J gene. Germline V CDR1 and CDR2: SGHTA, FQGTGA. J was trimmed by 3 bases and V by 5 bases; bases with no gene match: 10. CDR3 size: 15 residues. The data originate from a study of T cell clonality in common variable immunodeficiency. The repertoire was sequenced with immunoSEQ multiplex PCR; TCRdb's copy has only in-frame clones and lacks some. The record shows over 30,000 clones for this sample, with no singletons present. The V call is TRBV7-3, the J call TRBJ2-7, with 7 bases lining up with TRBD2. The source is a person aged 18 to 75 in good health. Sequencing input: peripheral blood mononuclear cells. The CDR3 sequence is CASSPSGMSYYEQYF. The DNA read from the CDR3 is TGTGCCAGCAGCCCCAGCGGGATGAGCTACTACGAG.